This record concerns one T cell receptor (beta chain) sequence. 13 Jbeta primers and 60 Vbeta primers were used for the PCR. Repertoires were generated with immunoSEQ multiplex PCR, while TCRdb's copy carries only in-frame clones and drops some. This table has 85,000 to 100,000 clones, over 70% appearing once. The sample is drawn from a study of cytomegalovirus exposure and HLA in healthy donors. V shed 5 bases and J shed 6 bases, with 7 bases lying between them. The CDR3 is 11 amino acids. The germline CDR1 and CDR2 sequences are MDHEN and SYDVKM. The origin of this receptor is a girl aged 2-10 years in good health and CMV-seropositive. J is TRBJ1-1 and V is TRBV28; unclear D gene. Material: PBMCs. The CDR3 protein is CASSPQSEAFF. The CDR3 nucleotides read TGTGCCAGCAGTCCCCAGTCTGAAGCTTTCTTT. The full variable domain, rest sourced from reference TRBV28 and TRBJ1-1, is DVKVTQSSRYLVKRTGEKVFLECVQDMDHENMFWYRQDPGLGLRLIYFSYDVKMKEKGDIPEGYSVSREKKERFSLILESASTNQTSMYLCASSPQSEAFFGQGTRLTVV.